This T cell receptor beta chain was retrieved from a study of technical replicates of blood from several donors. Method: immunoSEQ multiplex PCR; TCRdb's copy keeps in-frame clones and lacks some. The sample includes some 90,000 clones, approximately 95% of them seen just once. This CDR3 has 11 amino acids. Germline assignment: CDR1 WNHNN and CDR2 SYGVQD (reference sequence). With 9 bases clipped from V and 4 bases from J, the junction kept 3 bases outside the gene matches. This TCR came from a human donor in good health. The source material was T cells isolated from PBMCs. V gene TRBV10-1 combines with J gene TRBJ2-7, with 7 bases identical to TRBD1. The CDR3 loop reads CARQGLYEQYF. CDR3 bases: TGCGCCAGACAGGGGCTTTACGAGCAGTACTTC.